This T cell receptor beta chain is from a study of beta chain features in type 1 diabetes (dated by TCRdb to between 2018 and 2020). In terms of the full investigation: No differences in mean age, gender distribution, total cell number or subset yield were found between patients and healthy donors. A total of 107,917,701 sorted cells were examined across all samples, and RNA yield correlated strongly with the number of cells per subset. In the study, recently diagnosed type 1 diabetes patients and matched healthy donors were compared on the TCRB repertoires of their sorted circulating CD4+ T cell subsets. Regulatory and stem cell-like memory subsets were isolated from only 8 patients and about eight healthy donors, whereas naive and central memory subsets came from all 30 or so donors.

As for this clone: This receptor's antigen is unknown. Within one base of it there is no much larger clone, and no base qualities were kept.

On the study overall, not on this receptor specifically: Sequencing cDNA rather than genomic DNA could over-represent highly expressing activated cells, although activation and CD3 levels did not differ between groups. Because small numbers of individuals were included in the HLA sub-analyses, any influence of HLA type on TCRB rearrangement was left unresolved. Naive, central memory and regulatory TCRB repertoires appeared to be more alike among patients than among healthy donors. At VDJ recombination sites, patients with type 1 diabetes made fewer insertions and deleted more nucleotides, a pattern implying thymic rearrangement abnormalities. Shorter templates might be favored by PCR, yet because patient and control samples were amplified and corrected together, any such skew would affect both groups equally. Type 1 diabetes patients showed a moderate but significant shortening of TCRB CDR3 length in all four CD4+ subsets.

The High Capacity cDNA Reverse Transcription Kit was used to reverse transcribe all of the isolated RNA, meaning that expressed TCRB transcripts were what got sequenced. Naive, central memory and regulatory T cell samples underwent deep immunoSEQ sequencing, averaging roughly 3.3 million total reads per sample. Sorted cells were lysed in RLT buffer, and RNA was extracted using DNase-treated RNeasy Micro or Mini kits according to cell number. Each cell subset was processed on its own to prevent cross-contamination, while patient and healthy donor samples were processed together. Using the immunoSEQ multiplex PCR, TCRB sequences were amplified from cDNA into 87-bp fragments spanning the CDR3 region. The amplicons were sequenced using the Illumina HiSeq platform. As for the authors' bioinformatics: PCR bias was corrected computationally using synthetic template baselines, and reads within Hamming distance 2 were collapsed, with unmergeable singletons discarded. Reads were aligned to IMGT to assign V, D and J genes, CDR3 length, and insertions or deletions at six rearrangement sites. Within each subset, clonotype counts were normalized to sorted cell number, after which true diversity and Gini coefficients were computed with the tcR R package. The overlap coefficient, calculated on TCRB nucleotide sequences, was used to measure repertoire sharing. Out-of-frame TCRB sequences from naive cells were analyzed as a proxy for the pre-selection repertoire. TCRdb holds this immuneACCESS table with in-frame rearrangements only. Some clones are missing; in checked studies, unresolved V genes explain under half, and the rest has no known cause. V and J calls and clone size follow that table, whereas D and trimming were derived from the DNA. This sample holds 600,000 to 700,000 clones; 9.5% to 15% were observed only once. More than 0.1% of the sample rests with the top ten.

Each donor gave one peripheral blood draw, averaging approximately 120 mL, which was collected into heparinised tubes. A BD FACSAria II was used to sort naive, central memory, regulatory and stem cell-like memory CD4+ T cells with a panel that included CD45RO, CCR7, CD25, CD127, CD95 and CD27. Purity was above 95% for every sorted population. PBMCs were isolated right away by Lymphoprep density gradient centrifugation and were stained directly, without culture. So that batch effects would be minimized, each experiment stained and sorted samples in pairs, pairing one healthy donor with one patient. The germline V gene sets CDR1 to MNHNS and CDR2 to SASEGT. V is pruned by 3 bases and J by 0 bases, leaving 2 bases of the junction without a gene match. Its CDR3 holds 15 amino acids, cysteine through phenylalanine. This entry keeps only the CDR3 DNA: 45 bases, framed from base 1.

Sequencing was carried out using naive CD4+ T cells from blood. Per the publication, the cell subset or site label means: true naive CD4+ T cells. The origin of this receptor is a man younger than 45 with type 1 diabetes. This chain is built from TRBV6-1 and TRBJ2-1; 7 bases in the middle match TRBD2. The CDR3 here reads CASSERGSSYNEQFF. The nucleotides read TGTGCCAGCAGTGAGCGGGGGAGCTCCTACAATGAGCAGTTCTTC.